The sample holds a few counts of the clone carrying this TCR beta chain. Germline V gives CDR1 MNHEY, CDR2 SVGAGI. The CDR3 is made up of 15 amino acids. V lost 2 bases and J 0 bases, leaving 9 bases between the germline ends. The source of the sample is a study of blood T cells in healthy people across ages. Then a second PCR, running about 7 to 11 cycles, was carried out with a sample-barcoded 5' primer and a J-beta primer mix. TCRdb passed the 5' RACE reads through MiXCR, listing each CDR3 protein once. Of 1.5 million to 2 million distinct CDR3 sequences listed, just under 50% are singletons. V usage is TRBV6-5 and J usage is TRBJ2-3; no firm D call. The source material was blood. The receptor's source is a woman between 40 and 50 years old in good health. This CDR3 reads CASSYGPTSTDTQYF. Here the CDR3 DNA reads TGTGCCAGCAGTTACGGGCCTACTAGCACAGATACGCAGTATTTT.